This record looks at one T cell receptor beta chain sequence and its context. This entry comes from a study of T cell responses to AZD1222 COVID-19 vaccine. Some clones are missing from TCRdb's copy, which holds only in-frame ones; the method was immunoSEQ multiplex PCR. The table has roughly 150,000 clones, 80% to 90% seen once; the top ten hold around 8%. The CDR3 sequence is 15 residues long. Trimming shortened V by 1 base and J by 0 bases, and 10 bases separated the two germline ends. The germline CDR1 and CDR2 sequences are MDHEN and SYDVKM. This clonotype was obtained from an adult in good health. V usage is TRBV28 and J usage is TRBJ2-7, with a weak D call TRBD1 (5 bases). This material consisted of peripheral blood, taken on day 0 of AZD1222 vaccination. CDR3 bases: TGTGCCAGCAGTTTATTTCCAGGGCCCTCCTACGAGCAGTACTTC. Protein sequence: CASSLFPGPSYEQYF.